This T cell receptor beta chain comes out of a study of T-cell reconstitution after alpha-beta-depleted transplantation in children. The CDR3 is 12 residues long. CDR1 and CDR2 (germline): SEHNR, FQNEAQ (reference sequence). As to this clonotype: This may arise from a read error, as a much more abundant clone is one base away.

Using unique molecular identifiers, the investigators prepared the TCRbeta library. A single record per CDR3 protein comes from TCRdb applying MiXCR to the PCR reads. The sample has about 240,000 distinct CDR3 sequences, about 12% seen once. The clonotype was recovered from a human donor who donated a stem cell graft to a child with acute lymphoblastic leukemia. This rearrangement joins TRBV7-9 to TRBJ1-2; no clear D. This material consisted of PBMCs from the stem cell graft donor, taken from the stem cell graft. The CDR3 loop is CASGFPGVGYTF. CDR3 DNA: TGTGCCAGCGGCTTTCCGGGCGTTGGCTACACCTTC.